The clone carrying this T cell receptor (beta chain) occurred many times. Its antigen is currently unknown. Trimming cost V 2 bases and J 2 bases; bases outside gene matches: 5. This CDR3 comprises 15 residues. Looked up from germline, CDR1 is SGHVS and CDR2 is FQNEAQ. TCRdb analysed the reads with MiXCR anew, one entry per CDR3 protein. Found here are fewer than 30,000 distinct CDR3 sequences, 22% of them singletons; the top ten hold roughly nine tenths. The sample originates from a study of T cell repertoires in cytomegalovirus infection. Study overall: Matching HLA type, along with CMV infection, was indicated by public TCR beta signatures. Study-wide results and caveats: Within the response measured ex vivo, HLA-C-restricted CMV-specific TCR beta clonotypes were dominant.

Specimen: CD8+ T cells from cultured PBMCs, collected from culture after CMV antigen stimulation. This clonotype was obtained from a human donor in good health (CMV status not recorded). Some clones in this sample may be carry-over from other donors' samples. The chain is built from TRBV7-8 and TRBJ2-7, with 8 bases fitting TRBD1. CDR3 DNA: TGTGCCAGCAGCTTACTTGAACAGGGGGCCTACGAGCAGTACTTC. This codes for CASSLLEQGAYEQYF.